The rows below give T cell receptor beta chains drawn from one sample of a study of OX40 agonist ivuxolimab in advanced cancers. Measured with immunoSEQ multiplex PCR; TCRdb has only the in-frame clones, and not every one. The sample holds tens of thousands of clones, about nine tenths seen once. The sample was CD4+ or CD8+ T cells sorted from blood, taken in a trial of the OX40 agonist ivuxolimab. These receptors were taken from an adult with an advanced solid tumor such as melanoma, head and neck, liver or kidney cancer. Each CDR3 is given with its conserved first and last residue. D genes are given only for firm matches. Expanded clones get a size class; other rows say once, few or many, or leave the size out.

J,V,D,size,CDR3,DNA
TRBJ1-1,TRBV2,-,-,CASKSTDVAFF,TGTGCCAGCAAGTCGACCGACGTTGCTTTCTTT
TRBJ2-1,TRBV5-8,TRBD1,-,CASSRQGSSYNEQFF,TGTGCCAGCAGCAGACAGGGGAGCTCCTACAATGAGCAGTTCTTC
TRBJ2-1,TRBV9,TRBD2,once,CASSPFGGSRNEQFF,TGTGCCAGCAGCCCATTTGGCGGGAGTCGAAATGAGCAGTTCTTC
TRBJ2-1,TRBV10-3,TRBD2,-,CAISRLAGDLEQFF,TGTGCCATCAGTAGACTAGCGGGAGATTTAGAGCAGTTCTTC
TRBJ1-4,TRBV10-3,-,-,CAIKPQLSNEKLFF,TGTGCCATCAAACCACAGCTGAGTAATGAAAAACTGTTTTTT
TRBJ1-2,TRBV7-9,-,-,CASSLVQGLNYGYTF,TGTGCCAGCAGCTTAGTGCAGGGGCTTAACTATGGCTACACCTTC
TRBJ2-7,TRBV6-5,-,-,CASSYGTPIREQYF,TGTGCCAGCAGTTACGGGACACCAATACGCGAGCAGTACTTC
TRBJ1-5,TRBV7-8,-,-,CASSLANGQPQHF,TGTGCCAGCAGCTTAGCAAACGGTCAGCCCCAGCATTTT
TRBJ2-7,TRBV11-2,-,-,CASTNPRDEQYF,TGTGCCAGCACCAACCCCCGGGACGAGCAGTACTTC
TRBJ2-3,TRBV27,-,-,CASSLLGGSGHTQYF,TGTGCCAGCAGTTTATTAGGAGGGTCAGGTCATACGCAGTATTTT
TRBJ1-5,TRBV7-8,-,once,CASSLAFSNQPQHF,TGTGCCAGCAGCTTAGCGTTTAGCAATCAGCCCCAGCATTTT
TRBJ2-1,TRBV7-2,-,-,CASSIGGTAPVQFF,TGTGCCAGCAGCATAGGGGGGACTGCCCCGGTGCAGTTCTTC
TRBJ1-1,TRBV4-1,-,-,CASSQGPQGRKTNTEAFF,TGCGCCAGCAGCCAAGGTCCCCAGGGGCGAAAGACGAACACTGAAGCTTTCTTT
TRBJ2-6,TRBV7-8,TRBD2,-,CASSSGGGANVLTF,TGTGCCAGCAGCTCGGGGGGTGGGGCCAACGTCCTGACTTTC
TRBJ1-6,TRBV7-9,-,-,CASSLLGRASPLHF,TGTGCCAGCAGCTTATTAGGGAGGGCTTCACCCCTCCACTTT
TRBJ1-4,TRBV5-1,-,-,CASSNGTRVEKLFF,TGCGCCAGCAGCAACGGGACCCGGGTTGAAAAACTGTTTTTT
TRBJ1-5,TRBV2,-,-,CASRGDGGASQPQHF,TGTGCCAGCCGAGGGGACGGTGGGGCCAGTCAGCCCCAGCATTTT
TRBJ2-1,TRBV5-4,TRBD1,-,CASAGTGYNEQFF,TGTGCCAGTGCCGGGACAGGCTACAATGAGCAGTTCTTC
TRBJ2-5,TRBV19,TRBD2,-,CASSLDRTSGQETQYF,TGTGCCAGTAGTCTCGATCGGACTAGCGGCCAAGAGACCCAGTACTTC
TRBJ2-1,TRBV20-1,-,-,CSGRGYNEQFF,TGCAGTGGACGGGGTTACAATGAGCAGTTCTTC
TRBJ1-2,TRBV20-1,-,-,CSAPESVGYTF,TGCAGTGCACCCGAGTCTGTTGGCTACACCTTC
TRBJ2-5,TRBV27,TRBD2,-,CASSLMLAGETQYF,TGTGCCAGCAGTTTAATGCTAGCGGGAGAGACCCAGTACTTC
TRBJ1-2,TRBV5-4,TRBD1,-,CASSQDPGQHVNYGYTF,TGTGCCAGCAGCCAGGACCCGGGACAGCATGTTAACTATGGCTACACCTTC
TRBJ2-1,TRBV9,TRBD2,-,CASSVGPGGGNEQFF,TGTGCCAGCAGCGTGGGGCCGGGGGGAGGCAATGAGCAGTTCTTC
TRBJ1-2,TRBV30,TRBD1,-,CAWSLSTTGKSGGYTF,TGTGCCTGGAGTCTCTCCACGACAGGGAAGTCGGGTGGCTACACCTTC
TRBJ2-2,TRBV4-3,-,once,CASSQDLTVTGELFF,TGCGCCAGCAGCCAAGATTTAACGGTCACCGGGGAGCTGTTTTTT
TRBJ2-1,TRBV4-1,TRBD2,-,CASSQPAGGINEQFF,TGCGCCAGCAGCCAGCCAGCGGGAGGTATCAATGAGCAGTTCTTC
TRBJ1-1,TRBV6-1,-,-,CASSDRGGVGTEAFF,TGTGCCAGCAGTGATCGGGGGGGGGTCGGCACTGAAGCTTTCTTT
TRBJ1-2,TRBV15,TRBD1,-,CATSREVGQGVHGYTF,TGTGCCACCAGCAGAGAGGTTGGGCAGGGGGTACATGGCTACACCTTC
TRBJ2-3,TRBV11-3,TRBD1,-,CASSFWATGGRADTQYF,TGTGCCAGCAGCTTTTGGGCTACAGGGGGCCGGGCAGATACGCAGTATTTT
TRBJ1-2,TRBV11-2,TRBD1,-,CASSPLPGTGMRGYTF,TGTGCCAGCAGCCCACTGCCCGGGACAGGGATGAGAGGCTACACCTTC
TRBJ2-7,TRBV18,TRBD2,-,CASSPREGHEQYF,TGTGCCAGCTCACCGCGGGAGGGCCACGAGCAGTACTTC